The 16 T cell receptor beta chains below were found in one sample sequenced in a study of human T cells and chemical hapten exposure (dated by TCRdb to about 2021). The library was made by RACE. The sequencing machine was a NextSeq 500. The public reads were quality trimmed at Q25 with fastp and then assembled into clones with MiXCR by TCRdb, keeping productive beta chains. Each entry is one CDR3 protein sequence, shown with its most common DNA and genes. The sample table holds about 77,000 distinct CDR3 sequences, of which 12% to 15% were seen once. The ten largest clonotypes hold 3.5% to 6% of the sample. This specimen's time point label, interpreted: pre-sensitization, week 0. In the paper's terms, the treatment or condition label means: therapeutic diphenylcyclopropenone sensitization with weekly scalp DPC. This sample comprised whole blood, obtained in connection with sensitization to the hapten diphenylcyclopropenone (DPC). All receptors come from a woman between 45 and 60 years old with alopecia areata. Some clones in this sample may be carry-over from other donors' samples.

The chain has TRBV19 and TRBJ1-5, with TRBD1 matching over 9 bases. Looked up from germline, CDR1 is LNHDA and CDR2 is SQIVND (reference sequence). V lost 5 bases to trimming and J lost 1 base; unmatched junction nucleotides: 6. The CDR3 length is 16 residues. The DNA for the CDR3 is TGTGCCAGTAGTGTGGGGACAGGGAGAAGCAATCAGCCCCAGCATTTT. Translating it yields CASSVGTGRSNQPQHF. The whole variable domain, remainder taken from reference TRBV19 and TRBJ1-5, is DGGITQSPKYLFRKEGQNVTLSCEQNLNHDAMYWYRQDPGQGLRLIYYSQIVNDFQKGDIAEGYSVSREKKESFPLTVTSAQKNPTAFYLCASSVGTGRSNQPQHFGDGTRLSIL.

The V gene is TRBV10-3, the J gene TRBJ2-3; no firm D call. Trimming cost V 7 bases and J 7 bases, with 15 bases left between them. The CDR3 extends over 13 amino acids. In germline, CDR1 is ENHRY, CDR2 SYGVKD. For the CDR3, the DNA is TGTGCCATCAAACCGCCCGACTGGAATACGCAGTATTTT. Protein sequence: CAIKPPDWNTQYF.

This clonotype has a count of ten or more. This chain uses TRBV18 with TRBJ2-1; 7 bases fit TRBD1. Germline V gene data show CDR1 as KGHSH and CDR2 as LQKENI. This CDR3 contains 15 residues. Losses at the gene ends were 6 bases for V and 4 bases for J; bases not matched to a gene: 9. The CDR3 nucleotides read TGTGCCAGCTCCCGGAGACAGGGAATATACAATGAGCAGTTCTTC. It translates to CASSRRQGIYNEQFF.

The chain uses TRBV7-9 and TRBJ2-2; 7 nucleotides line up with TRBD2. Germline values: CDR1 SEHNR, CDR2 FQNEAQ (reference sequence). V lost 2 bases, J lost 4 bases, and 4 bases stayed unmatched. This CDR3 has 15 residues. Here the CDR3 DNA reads TGTGCCAGCAGCTTACTAGCGGCGGGCACCGGGGAGCTGTTTTTT. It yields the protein CASSLLAAGTGELFF.

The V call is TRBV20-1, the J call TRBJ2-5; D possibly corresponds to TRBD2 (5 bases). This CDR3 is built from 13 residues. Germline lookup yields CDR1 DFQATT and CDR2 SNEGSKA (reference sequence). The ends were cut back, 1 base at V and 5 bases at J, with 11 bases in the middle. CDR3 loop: CSARGTGGETQYF. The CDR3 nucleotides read TGCAGTGCTAGAGGCACGGGCGGGGAGACCCAGTACTTC.

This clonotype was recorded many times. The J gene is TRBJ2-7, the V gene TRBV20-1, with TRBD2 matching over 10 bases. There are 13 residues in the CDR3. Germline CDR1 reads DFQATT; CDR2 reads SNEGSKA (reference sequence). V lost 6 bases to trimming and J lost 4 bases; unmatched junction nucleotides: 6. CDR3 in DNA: TGCAGTGCGGATCCTAGCGGGAGTTACGAGCAGTACTTC. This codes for CSADPSGSYEQYF.

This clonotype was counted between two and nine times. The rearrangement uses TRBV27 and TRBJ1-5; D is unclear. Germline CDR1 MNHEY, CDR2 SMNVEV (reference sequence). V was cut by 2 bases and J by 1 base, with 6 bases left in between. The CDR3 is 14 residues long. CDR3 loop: CASSLRTSNQPQHF. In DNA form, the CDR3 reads TGTGCCAGCAGTTTACGTACGAGCAATCAGCCCCAGCATTTT.

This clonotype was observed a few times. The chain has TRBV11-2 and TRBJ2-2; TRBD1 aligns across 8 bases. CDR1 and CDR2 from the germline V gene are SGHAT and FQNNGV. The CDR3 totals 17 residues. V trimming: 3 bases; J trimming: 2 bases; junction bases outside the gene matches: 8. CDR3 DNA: TGTGCCAGCAGCTTCACAGGGGGTTGGTTTAACACCGGGGAGCTGTTTTTT. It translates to CASSFTGGWFNTGELFF.

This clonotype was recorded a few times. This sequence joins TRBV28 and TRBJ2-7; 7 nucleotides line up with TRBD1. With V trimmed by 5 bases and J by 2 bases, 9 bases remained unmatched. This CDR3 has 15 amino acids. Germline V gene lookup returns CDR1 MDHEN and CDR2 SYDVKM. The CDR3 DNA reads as TGTGCCAGCAGTGCCACAGGGGACGGAACCTACGAGCAGTACTTC. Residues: CASSATGDGTYEQYF. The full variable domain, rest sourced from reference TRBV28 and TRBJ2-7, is DVKVTQSSRYLVKRTGEKVFLECVQDMDHENMFWYRQDPGLGLRLIYFSYDVKMKEKGDIPEGYSVSREKKERFSLILESASTNQTSMYLCASSATGDGTYEQYFGPGTRLTVT.

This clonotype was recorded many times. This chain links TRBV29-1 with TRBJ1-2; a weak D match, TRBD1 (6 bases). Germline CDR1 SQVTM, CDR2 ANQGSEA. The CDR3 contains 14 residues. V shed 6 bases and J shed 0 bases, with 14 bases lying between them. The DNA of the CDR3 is TGCAGCGTCCCCCCAACAGGGACTAACTATGGCTACACCTTC. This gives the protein CSVPPTGTNYGYTF.

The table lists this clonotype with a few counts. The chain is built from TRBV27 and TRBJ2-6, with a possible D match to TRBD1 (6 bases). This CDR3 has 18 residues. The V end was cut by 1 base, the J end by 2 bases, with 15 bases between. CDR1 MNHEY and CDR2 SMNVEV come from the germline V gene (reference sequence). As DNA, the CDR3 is TGTGCCAGCAGTTTATTCCCACAGGGTCACACTGGGGCCAACGTCCTGACTTTC. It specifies CASSLFPQGHTGANVLTF.

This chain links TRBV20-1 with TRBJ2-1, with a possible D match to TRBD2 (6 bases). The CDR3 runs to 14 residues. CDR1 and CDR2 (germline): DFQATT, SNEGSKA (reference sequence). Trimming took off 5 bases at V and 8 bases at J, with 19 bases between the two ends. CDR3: CSAVTSLVSYEQFF. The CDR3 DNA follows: TGCAGTGCTGTGACTAGTTTAGTGAGTTATGAGCAGTTCTTC.

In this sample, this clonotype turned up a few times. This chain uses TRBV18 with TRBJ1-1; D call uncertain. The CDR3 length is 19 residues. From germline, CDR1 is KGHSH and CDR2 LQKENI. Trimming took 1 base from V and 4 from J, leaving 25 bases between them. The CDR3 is CASSPRSADFRVWGTEAFF. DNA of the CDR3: TGTGCCAGCTCACCACGATCCGCAGATTTTCGGGTCTGGGGCACTGAAGCTTTCTTT.

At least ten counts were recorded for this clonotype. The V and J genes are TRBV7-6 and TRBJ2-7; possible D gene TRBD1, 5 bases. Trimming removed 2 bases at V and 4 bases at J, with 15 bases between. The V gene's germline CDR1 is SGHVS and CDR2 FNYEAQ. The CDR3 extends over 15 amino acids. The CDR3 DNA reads TGTGCCAGCAGCTTATTGGCACAGGCGATGTACGAGCAGTACTTC. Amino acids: CASSLLAQAMYEQYF.

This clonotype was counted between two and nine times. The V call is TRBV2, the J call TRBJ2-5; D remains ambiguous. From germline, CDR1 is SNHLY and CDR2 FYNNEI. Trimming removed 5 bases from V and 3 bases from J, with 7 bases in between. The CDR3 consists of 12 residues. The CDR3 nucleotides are TGTGCCAGCAGTAGTCAGAAAGAGACCCAGTACTTC. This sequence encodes CASSSQKETQYF. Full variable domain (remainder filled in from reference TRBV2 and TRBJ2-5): EPEVTQTPSHQVTQMGQEVILRCVPISNHLYFYWYRQILGQKVEFLVSFYNNEISEKSEIFDDQFSVERPDGSNFTLKIRSTKLEDSAMYFCASSSQKETQYFGPGTRLLVL.

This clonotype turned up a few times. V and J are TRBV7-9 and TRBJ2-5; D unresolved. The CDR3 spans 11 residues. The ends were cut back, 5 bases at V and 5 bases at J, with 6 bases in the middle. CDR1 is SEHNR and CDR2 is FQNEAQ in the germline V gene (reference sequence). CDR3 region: CASSPWETQYF. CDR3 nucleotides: TGTGCCAGCAGCCCCTGGGAGACCCAGTACTTC.